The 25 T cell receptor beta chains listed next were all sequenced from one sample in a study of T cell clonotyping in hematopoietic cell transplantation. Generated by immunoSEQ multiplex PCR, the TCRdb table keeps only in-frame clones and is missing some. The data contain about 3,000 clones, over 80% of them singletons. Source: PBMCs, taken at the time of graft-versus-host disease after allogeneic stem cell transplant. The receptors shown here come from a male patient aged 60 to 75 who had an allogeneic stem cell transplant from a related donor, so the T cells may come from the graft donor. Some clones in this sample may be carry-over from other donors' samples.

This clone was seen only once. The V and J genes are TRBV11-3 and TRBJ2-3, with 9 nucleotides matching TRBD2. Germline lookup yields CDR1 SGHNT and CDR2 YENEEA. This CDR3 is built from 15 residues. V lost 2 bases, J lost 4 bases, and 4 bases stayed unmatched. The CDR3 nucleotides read TGTGCCAGCAGCTTACGGCTAGCGGGGTCAGATACGCAGTATTTT. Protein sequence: CASSLRLAGSDTQYF.

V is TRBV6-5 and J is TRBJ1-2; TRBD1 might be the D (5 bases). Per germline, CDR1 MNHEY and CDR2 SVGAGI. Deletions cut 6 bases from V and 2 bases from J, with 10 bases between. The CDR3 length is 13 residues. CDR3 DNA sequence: TGTGCCAGCAGCTACGGACACAACTATGGCTACACCTTC. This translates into CASSYGHNYGYTF.

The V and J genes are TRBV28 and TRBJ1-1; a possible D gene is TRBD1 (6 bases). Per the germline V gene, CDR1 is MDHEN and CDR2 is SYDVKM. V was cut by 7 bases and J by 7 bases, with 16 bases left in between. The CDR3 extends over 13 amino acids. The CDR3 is CASKLPGGSEAFF. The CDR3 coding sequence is TGTGCCAGCAAACTTCCTGGGGGCAGTGAAGCTTTCTTT. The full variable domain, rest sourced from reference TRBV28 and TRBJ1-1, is DVKVTQSSRYLVKRTGEKVFLECVQDMDHENMFWYRQDPGLGLRLIYFSYDVKMKEKGDIPEGYSVSREKKERFSLILESASTNQTSMYLCASKLPGGSEAFFGQGTRLTVV.

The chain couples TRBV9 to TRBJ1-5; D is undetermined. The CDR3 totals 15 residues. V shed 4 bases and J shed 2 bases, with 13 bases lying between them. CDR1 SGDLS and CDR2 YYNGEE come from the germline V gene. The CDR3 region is CASSPDPAGNQPQHF. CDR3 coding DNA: TGTGCCAGCAGCCCAGACCCGGCGGGCAATCAGCCCCAGCATTTT. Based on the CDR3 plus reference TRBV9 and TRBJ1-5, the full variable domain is DSGVTQTPKHLITATGQRVTLRCSPRSGDLSVYWYQQSLDQGLQFLIQYYNGEERAKGNILERFSAQQFPDLHSELNLSSLELGDSALYFCASSPDPAGNQPQHFGDGTRLSIL.

CDR3 loop: CASSLYPGGTEAFF. CDR3 bases: TGTGCCAGCAGTTTGTACCCAGGGGGCACTGAAGCTTTCTTT. The chain uses TRBV28 and TRBJ1-1; 7 bases agree with TRBD1. With V trimmed by 3 bases and J by 4 bases, 5 bases remained unmatched. Germline V gene data show CDR1 as MDHEN and CDR2 as SYDVKM. The CDR3 runs 14 residues.

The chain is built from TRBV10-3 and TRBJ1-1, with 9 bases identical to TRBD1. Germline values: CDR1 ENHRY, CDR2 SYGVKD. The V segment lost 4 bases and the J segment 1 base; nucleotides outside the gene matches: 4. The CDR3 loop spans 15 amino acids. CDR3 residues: CAISGKTGGNTEAFF. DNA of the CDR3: TGTGCCATCAGTGGAAAGACAGGGGGGAACACTGAAGCTTTCTTT.

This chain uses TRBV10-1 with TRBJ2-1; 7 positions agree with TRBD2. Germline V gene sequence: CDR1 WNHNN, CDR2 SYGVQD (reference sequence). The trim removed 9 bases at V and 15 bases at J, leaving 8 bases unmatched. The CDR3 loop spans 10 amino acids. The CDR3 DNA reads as TGCGCCAGACGGGACTACTTAACGTTCTTC. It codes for CARRDYLTFF.

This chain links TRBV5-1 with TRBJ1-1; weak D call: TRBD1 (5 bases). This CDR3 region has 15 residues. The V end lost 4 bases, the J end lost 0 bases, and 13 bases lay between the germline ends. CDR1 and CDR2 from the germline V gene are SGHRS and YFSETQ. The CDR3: CASSQPGEMNTEAFF. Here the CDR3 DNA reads TGCGCCAGCAGCCAACCGGGGGAGATGAACACTGAAGCTTTCTTT.

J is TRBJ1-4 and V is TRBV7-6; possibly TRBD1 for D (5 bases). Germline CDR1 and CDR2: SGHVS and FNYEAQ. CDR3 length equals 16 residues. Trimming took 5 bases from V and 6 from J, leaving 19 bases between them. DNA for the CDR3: TGTGCCAGCAGCCCAGTCCGGGGCCGCGGGGATGAAAAACTGTTTTTT. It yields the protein CASSPVRGRGDEKLFF.

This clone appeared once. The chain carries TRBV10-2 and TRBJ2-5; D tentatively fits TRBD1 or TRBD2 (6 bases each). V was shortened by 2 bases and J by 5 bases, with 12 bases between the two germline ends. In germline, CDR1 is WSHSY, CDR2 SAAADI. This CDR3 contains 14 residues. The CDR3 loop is CASSERGAVETQYF. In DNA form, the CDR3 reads TGCGCCAGCAGTGAGAGGGGGGCCGTGGAGACCCAGTACTTC.

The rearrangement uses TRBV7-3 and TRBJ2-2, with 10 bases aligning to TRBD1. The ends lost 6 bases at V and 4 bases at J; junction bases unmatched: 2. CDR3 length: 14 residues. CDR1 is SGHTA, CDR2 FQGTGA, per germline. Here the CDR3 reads CASRWTGGTGELFF. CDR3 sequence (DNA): TGTGCCAGCAGGTGGACAGGGGGCACCGGGGAGCTGTTTTTT.

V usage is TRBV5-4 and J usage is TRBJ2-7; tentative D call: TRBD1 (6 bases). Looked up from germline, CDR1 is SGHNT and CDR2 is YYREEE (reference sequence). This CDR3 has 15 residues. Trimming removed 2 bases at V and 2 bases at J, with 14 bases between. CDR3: CASSFGAGATYEQYF. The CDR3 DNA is TGTGCCAGCAGCTTTGGGGCAGGGGCTACCTACGAGCAGTACTTC.

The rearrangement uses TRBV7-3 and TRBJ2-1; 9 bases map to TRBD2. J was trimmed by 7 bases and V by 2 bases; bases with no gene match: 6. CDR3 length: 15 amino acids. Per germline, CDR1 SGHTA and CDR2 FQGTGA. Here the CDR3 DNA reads TGTGCCAGCAGCTTAGGCGGGGGGGCGAATAATGAGCAGTTCTTC. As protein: CASSLGGGANNEQFF.

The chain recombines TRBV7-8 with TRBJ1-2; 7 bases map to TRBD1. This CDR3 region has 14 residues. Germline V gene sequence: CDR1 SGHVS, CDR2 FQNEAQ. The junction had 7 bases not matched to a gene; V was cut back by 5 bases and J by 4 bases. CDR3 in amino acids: CASSVDRETYGYTF. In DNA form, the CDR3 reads TGTGCCAGCAGCGTCGACAGGGAAACCTATGGCTACACCTTC.

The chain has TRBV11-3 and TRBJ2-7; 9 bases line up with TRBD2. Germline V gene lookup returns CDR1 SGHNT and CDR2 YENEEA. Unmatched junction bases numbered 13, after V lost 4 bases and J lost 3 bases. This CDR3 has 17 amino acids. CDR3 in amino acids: CASSSRLAAGGNYEQYF. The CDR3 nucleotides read TGTGCCAGCAGCTCACGACTAGCCGCGGGGGGGAACTACGAGCAGTACTTC.

The CDR3 spells CASSPQGARGEKLFF. The DNA of the CDR3 is TGTGCCAGCAGTCCCCAGGGGGCGCGTGGTGAAAAACTGTTTTTT. The chain couples TRBV6-5 to TRBJ1-4; 8 nucleotides align to TRBD1. There are 15 residues in the CDR3. Germline trimming cut 5 bases from V and 7 bases from J; bases unmatched to any gene: 9. Germline CDR1 MNHEY, CDR2 SVGAGI.

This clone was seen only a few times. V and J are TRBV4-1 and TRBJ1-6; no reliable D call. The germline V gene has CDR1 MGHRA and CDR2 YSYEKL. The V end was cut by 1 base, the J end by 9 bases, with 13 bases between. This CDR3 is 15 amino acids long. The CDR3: CASSQGAGSFSPLHF. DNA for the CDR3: TGCGCCAGCAGCCAAGGGGCAGGAAGTTTTTCACCCCTCCACTTT.

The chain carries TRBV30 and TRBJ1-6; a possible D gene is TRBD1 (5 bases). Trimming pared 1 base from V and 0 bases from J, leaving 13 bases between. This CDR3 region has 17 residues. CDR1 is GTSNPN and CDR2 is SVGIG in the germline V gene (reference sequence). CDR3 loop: CAWSEGLLSSYNSPLHF. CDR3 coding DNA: TGTGCCTGGAGTGAGGGACTACTGAGCTCCTATAATTCACCCCTCCACTTT.

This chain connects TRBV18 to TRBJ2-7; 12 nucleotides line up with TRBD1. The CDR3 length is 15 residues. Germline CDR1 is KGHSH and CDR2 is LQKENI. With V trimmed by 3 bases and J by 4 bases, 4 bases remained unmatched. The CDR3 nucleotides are TGTGCCAGCTCACCGGGACAGGGGGCAATTTACGAGCAGTACTTC. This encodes CASSPGQGAIYEQYF.

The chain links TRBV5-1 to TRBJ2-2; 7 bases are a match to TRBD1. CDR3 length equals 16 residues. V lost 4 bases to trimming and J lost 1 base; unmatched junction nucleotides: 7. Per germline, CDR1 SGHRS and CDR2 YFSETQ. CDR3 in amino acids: CASSRSGQWNTGELFF. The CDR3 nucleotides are TGCGCCAGCAGCAGATCGGGACAGTGGAACACCGGGGAGCTGTTTTTT.

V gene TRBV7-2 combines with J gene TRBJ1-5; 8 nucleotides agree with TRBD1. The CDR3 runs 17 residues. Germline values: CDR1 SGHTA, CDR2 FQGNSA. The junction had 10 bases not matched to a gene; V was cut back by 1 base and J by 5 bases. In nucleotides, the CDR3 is TGTGCCAGCAGCTTAGATGCCAGGGGGCTTGAGGATCAGCCCCAGCATTTT. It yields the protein CASSLDARGLEDQPQHF.

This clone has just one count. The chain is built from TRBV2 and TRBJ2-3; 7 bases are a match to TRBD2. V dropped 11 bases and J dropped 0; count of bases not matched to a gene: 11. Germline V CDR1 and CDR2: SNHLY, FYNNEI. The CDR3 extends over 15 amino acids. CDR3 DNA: TGTGCCTGCTTGGGGGGGACTTCTAGCACAGATACGCAGTATTTT. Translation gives CACLGGTSSTDTQYF. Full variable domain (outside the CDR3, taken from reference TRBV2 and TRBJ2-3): EPEVTQTPSHQVTQMGQEVILRCVPISNHLYFYWYRQILGQKVEFLVSFYNNEISEKSEIFDDQFSVERPDGSNFTLKIRSTKLEDSAMYFCACLGGTSSTDTQYFGPGTRLTVL.

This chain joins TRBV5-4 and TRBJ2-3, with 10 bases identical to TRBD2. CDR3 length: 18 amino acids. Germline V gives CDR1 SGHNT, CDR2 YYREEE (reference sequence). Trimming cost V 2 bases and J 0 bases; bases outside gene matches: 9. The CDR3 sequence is CASSFWLAGAISTDTQYF. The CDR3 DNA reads TGTGCCAGCAGCTTTTGGCTAGCGGGGGCCATTAGCACAGATACGCAGTATTTT.

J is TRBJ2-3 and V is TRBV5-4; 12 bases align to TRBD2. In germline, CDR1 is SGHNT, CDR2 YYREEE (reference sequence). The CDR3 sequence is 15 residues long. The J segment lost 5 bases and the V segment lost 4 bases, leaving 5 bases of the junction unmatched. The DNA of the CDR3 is TGTGCCAGCAGCCTCTCTAGCGGGGGGGAAGATACGCAGTATTTT. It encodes CASSLSSGGEDTQYF.

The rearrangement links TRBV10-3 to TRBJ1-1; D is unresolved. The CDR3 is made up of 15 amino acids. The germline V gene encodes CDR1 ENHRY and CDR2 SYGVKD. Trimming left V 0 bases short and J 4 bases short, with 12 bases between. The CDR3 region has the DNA TGTGCCATCAGTGAGTCAAGCGAGGGATTCACTGAAGCTTTCTTT. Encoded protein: CAISESSEGFTEAFF.